This T cell receptor beta chain was identified during a study of blood T cell repertoires in COVID-19. Study-wide background: Specimens from acute and convalescent COVID-19 originated in the United States, Italy and Spain.

Source study methods: Using reference gene primer amplification, nucleated cell counts were estimated. Generated by immunoSEQ multiplex PCR, the TCRdb table keeps only in-frame clones and is missing some. V, J and clone size were drawn from that table, and D and trimming were deduced from the DNA. This table has around 92,000 clones, roughly 84% appearing once. Germline values: CDR1 SNHLY, CDR2 FYNNEI. CDR3 length equals 13 residues. V was pared by 4 bases and J by 8 bases, with 14 bases between. The rearrangement uses TRBV2 and TRBJ1-2; TRBD1 might be the D (5 bases). Sequencing was carried out using peripheral blood. This receptor was obtained from a woman in her sixties or seventies in a cohort sampled during active or convalescent COVID-19. The CDR3, as DNA: TGTGCCAGCAGTGTTGGCAGGGAAGACGGCTACACCTTC. Its translation: CASSVGREDGYTF.